Each of the 24 T cell receptor beta chains below was sequenced from the same sample in a study of post-analysis software for immune sequencing data. Study findings and constraints: Patients carried roughly five TRBV segments more frequently than controls did, and TRBV5-6, TRBV5-1 and TRBV20-1 were among them.

Unique-molecular-identifier-tagged TCR beta cDNA libraries were used. TCRdb fed the PCR reads into MiXCR, producing one record per CDR3 protein. In the table there are roughly 870,000 distinct CDR3 sequences, roughly half of which are singletons. For these receptors, no antigen is known. Sequenced material: blood. These receptors all stem from a girl between 5 and 17 years old with multiple sclerosis.

The genes are TRBV20-1 and TRBJ2-4; no reliable D call. With 0 bases removed from V and 0 bases from J, the gap between germline ends came to 9 bases. This CDR3 comprises 15 residues. The V gene's germline CDR1 is DFQATT and CDR2 SNEGSKA (reference sequence). The CDR3 region is CSARDWELAKNIQYF. In DNA form, the CDR3 reads TGCAGTGCTAGAGACTGGGAACTAGCCAAAAACATTCAGTACTTC.

The gene calls are TRBV10-3 and TRBJ2-5; 7 bases map to TRBD1. Germline V gene data show CDR1 as ENHRY and CDR2 as SYGVKD. This CDR3 region has 14 residues. J was trimmed by 3 bases and V by 10 bases; bases with no gene match: 11. The CDR3 sequence: CATGMTGTEETQYF. The CDR3 region has the DNA TGTGCCACCGGGATGACAGGGACAGAAGAGACCCAGTACTTC.

This sequence joins TRBV10-3 and TRBJ2-1, with 11 positions matching TRBD2. Germline V gene sequence: CDR1 ENHRY, CDR2 SYGVKD. J gave up 9 bases and V 6 bases, and 7 bases lay outside the gene matches. The CDR3 extends over 14 amino acids. CDR3 DNA: TGTGCCATCAGAGGGACTAGCGGAAACCTTGAGCAGTTCTTC. This codes for CAIRGTSGNLEQFF.

Only a few counts were recorded for this clonotype. The chain combines TRBV6-5 with TRBJ2-1; D possibly corresponds to TRBD2 (6 bases). Germline CDR1 MNHEY, CDR2 SVGAGI. The germline V and J ends were trimmed by 0 bases and 12 bases, with 12 bases remaining between them. CDR3 length: 13 amino acids. CDR3 protein: CASSYSPTGAQFF. The CDR3 region has the DNA TGTGCCAGCAGTTACTCGCCTACGGGAGCGCAGTTCTTC.

The count of this clonotype is one. The rearrangement uses TRBV5-1 and TRBJ1-6; D possibly corresponds to TRBD1 (5 bases). The CDR3 covers 16 residues. V lost 0 bases and J 10 bases, leaving 17 bases between the germline ends. CDR1 and CDR2 from the germline V gene are SGHRS and YFSETQ. The CDR3 here is CASSLAGQGRGSPLHF. The CDR3 nucleotides are TGCGCCAGCAGCTTGGCCGGCCAGGGCCGTGGATCACCCCTCCACTTT.

The chain employs TRBV20-1 and TRBJ1-1, with 9 bases aligning to TRBD1. This CDR3 is 13 amino acids long. CDR1 is DFQATT and CDR2 is SNEGSKA in the germline V gene (reference sequence). V gave up 6 bases and J gave up 3 bases; unmatched junction bases: 5. CDR3 coding DNA: TGCAGTGCAAGGGACAGGGTTCACACTGAAGCTTTCTTT. Protein: CSARDRVHTEAFF.

This clonotype was seen more than once but under ten times. This chain connects TRBV5-1 to TRBJ2-7, with unresolved D. The V end lost 0 bases, the J end lost 0 bases, and 7 bases lay between the germline ends. CDR3 size: 14 residues. Germline CDR1 SGHRS, CDR2 YFSETQ. The CDR3 nucleotides read TGCGCCAGCAGCTTGGAAGACGTCTCCTACGAGCAGTACTTC. Its protein product is CASSLEDVSYEQYF.

This chain connects TRBV4-1 to TRBJ1-5, with 8 bases that match TRBD1. The CDR3 has 14 amino acids. V was clipped by 6 bases and J by 2 bases; unmatched bases: 3. CDR1 MGHRA and CDR2 YSYEKL come from the germline V gene. CDR3: CASRDREGNQPQHF. The CDR3 region has the DNA TGCGCCAGCAGGGACAGGGAGGGCAATCAGCCCCAGCATTTT.

There are a few counts of this clonotype. The genes are TRBV7-9 and TRBJ1-2, with D possibly being TRBD1 (5 bases). CDR3 length: 13 residues. The germline gives CDR1 SEHNR, CDR2 FQNEAQ (reference sequence). The V end was cut by 5 bases, the J end by 4 bases, with 11 bases between. The CDR3 is CASSETESYGYTF. DNA for the CDR3: TGTGCCAGCAGCGAGACAGAGAGCTATGGCTACACCTTC.

J is TRBJ2-7 and V is TRBV7-9, with D maybe TRBD1 (6 bases). Trimming shortened V by 5 bases and J by 7 bases, and 15 bases separated the two germline ends. Germline lookup yields CDR1 SEHNR and CDR2 FQNEAQ (reference sequence). There are 13 residues in the CDR3. This CDR3 reads CASSPTGKGEQYF. The CDR3, as DNA: TGTGCCAGCAGCCCCACAGGGAAAGGAGAGCAGTACTTC.

This sequence joins TRBV29-1 and TRBJ2-1; D ambiguous. CDR1 and CDR2 from the germline V gene are SQVTM and ANQGSEA. V was cut by 7 bases and J by 9 bases, with 10 bases left in between. This CDR3 has 10 amino acids. The CDR3 region is CSDGLTEQFF. CDR3 bases: TGCAGCGACGGATTGACTGAGCAGTTCTTC.

This clonotype was seen only a few times. The chain joins TRBV6-5 to TRBJ2-1; no clear D. Germline values: CDR1 MNHEY, CDR2 SVGAGI. Trimming took off 5 bases at V and 5 bases at J, with 19 bases between the two ends. The CDR3 sequence is 16 residues long. For the CDR3, the DNA is TGTGCCAGCAGTCCGAATGGTCTAGGCATAAACAATGAGCAGTTCTTC. Residues: CASSPNGLGINNEQFF.

This clonotype was recorded a few times. The J gene is TRBJ2-3, the V gene TRBV20-1; the match to TRBD2 covers 7 bases. The CDR3 extends over 14 amino acids. Losses at the gene ends were 3 bases for V and 2 bases for J; bases not matched to a gene: 5. Germline CDR1 is DFQATT and CDR2 is SNEGSKA (reference sequence). DNA for the CDR3: TGCAGTGCTAGGGCTAGCGGTAACACAGATACGCAGTATTTT. Its translation is CSARASGNTDTQYF.

The rearrangement uses TRBV25-1 and TRBJ1-2; D perhaps matches TRBD1 (5 bases). V was pared by 6 bases and J by 8 bases, with 13 bases between. Germline V gives CDR1 MGHDK, CDR2 SYGVNS. The CDR3 has 12 residues. CDR3 DNA sequence: TGTGCCAGCAGACGGGGACTTTCAGGCTACACCTTC. This gives the protein CASRRGLSGYTF.

The chain employs TRBV6-5 and TRBJ2-3; D might be TRBD1 or TRBD2, each matching 5 bases. Germline assignment: CDR1 MNHEY and CDR2 SVGAGI. This CDR3 has 15 residues. V lost 10 bases and J lost 2, with 19 bases in between. DNA for the CDR3: TGTGCCACTCGGGACGACAATCCTCTCACAGATACGCAGTATTTT. It is translated as CATRDDNPLTDTQYF.

This clonotype turned up a few times. The chain combines TRBV9 with TRBJ2-1; TRBD1 agrees at 9 bases. Losses at the gene ends were 0 bases for V and 3 bases for J; bases not matched to a gene: 1. Germline-derived CDR1 and CDR2 are SGDLS and YYNGEE. CDR3 length equals 15 residues. The CDR3 loop is CASSVGDRVYNEQFF. The CDR3 nucleotides are TGTGCCAGCAGCGTAGGGGACAGGGTCTACAATGAGCAGTTCTTC.

The CDR3 region has the DNA TGTGCCAGCAGCCTCCTCGGGAGTACGTTTAACAATGAGCAGTTCTTC. The encoded protein is CASSLLGSTFNNEQFF. This chain joins TRBV11-2 and TRBJ2-1; perhaps TRBD2 as D (6 bases). The CDR3 has 16 amino acids. Germline V CDR1 and CDR2: SGHAT, FQNNGV. The V and J ends lost 5 bases and 5 bases respectively, with 19 bases between them.

The V gene is TRBV7-6, the J gene TRBJ2-5; 7 bases line up with TRBD1. Germline loops: CDR1 SGHVS, CDR2 FNYEAQ. Trimming cost V 4 bases and J 3 bases; bases outside gene matches: 5. CDR3 size: 14 residues. The CDR3, as DNA: TGTGCCAGCAGCTCTTACAGGGGCGAAGAGACCCAGTACTTC. Its translation: CASSSYRGEETQYF.

The CDR3 DNA reads as TGTGCCAGCAGTGTGATGGGTTTCTGGTCGGGGTCAGATACGCAGTATTTT. Its translation is CASSVMGFWSGSDTQYF. This chain connects TRBV6-1 to TRBJ2-3; D perhaps matches TRBD2 (5 bases). Germline loops: CDR1 MNHNS, CDR2 SASEGT. V was clipped by 4 bases and J by 4 bases, with 21 bases between them. The CDR3 loop spans 17 amino acids.

The table lists this clonotype with a few counts. The genes are TRBV5-1 and TRBJ2-1; 11 bases map to TRBD2. The CDR3 length is 16 residues. V gave up 3 bases and J gave up 4 bases; unmatched junction bases: 6. CDR1 is SGHRS and CDR2 is YFSETQ in the germline V gene. The CDR3 sequence is CASSSSRTSGYNEQFF. Written as DNA, the CDR3 is TGCGCCAGCAGCTCCAGCCGGACTAGCGGGTACAATGAGCAGTTCTTC.

This rearrangement joins TRBV7-9 to TRBJ2-5, with D possibly being TRBD2 (6 bases). CDR1 and CDR2 from the germline V gene are SEHNR and FQNEAQ (reference sequence). The CDR3 has 15 amino acids. V was cut by 3 bases and J by 0 bases, with 11 bases left in between. CDR3 sequence reads: CASSFPAGNQETQYF. Written as DNA, the CDR3 is TGTGCCAGCAGCTTCCCGGCGGGGAACCAAGAGACCCAGTACTTC.

The chain links TRBV7-6 to TRBJ1-6; TRBD1 might be the D (6 bases). The CDR3 runs 17 residues. Trimming left V 0 bases short and J 10 bases short, with 19 bases between. Germline loops: CDR1 SGHVS, CDR2 FNYEAQ. Written as DNA, the CDR3 is TGTGCCAGCAGCTTAGCCGGGAGAACCACAGGGCAATCACCCCTCCACTTT. Protein: CASSLAGRTTGQSPLHF.

This chain connects TRBV7-2 to TRBJ2-1; perhaps D is TRBD1 or TRBD2 (5 bases each). This CDR3 contains 14 residues. The V end was cut by 5 bases, the J end by 5 bases, with 13 bases between. The germline V gene encodes CDR1 SGHTA and CDR2 FQGNSA. The CDR3 nucleotides are TGTGCCAGCAGCCTCAGGGAGTTCAACAATGAGCAGTTCTTC. Its translation is CASSLREFNNEQFF. Filled out from reference TRBV7-2 and TRBJ2-1, the complete variable domain reads GAGVSQSPSNKVTEKGKDVELRCDPISGHTALYWYRQSLGQGLEFLIYFQGNSAPDKSGLPSDRFSAERTGGSVSTLTIQRTQQEDSAVYLCASSLREFNNEQFFGPGTRLTVL.

The V call is TRBV9, the J call TRBJ2-7; D is unclear. CDR3 size: 15 residues. V was shortened by 0 bases and J by 0 bases, with 10 bases between the two germline ends. Germline-derived CDR1 and CDR2 are SGDLS and YYNGEE. The CDR3 nucleotides are TGTGCCAGCAGCGTAGGTAGTACCCACTCCTACGAGCAGTACTTC. Translated: CASSVGSTHSYEQYF.